This T cell receptor beta chain was observed in a study of OX40 agonist ivuxolimab in advanced cancers. V was trimmed by 3 bases and J by 2 bases, leaving 19 bases between them. CDR3 size: 17 residues. CDR1 and CDR2 (germline): MNHEY, SMNVEV (reference sequence). The repertoire was sequenced with immunoSEQ multiplex PCR; TCRdb's copy has only in-frame clones and lacks some. The repertoire holds 78,000 or so clones, with 70% to 90% as singletons. The sequence was obtained from an adult with an advanced solid tumor such as melanoma, head and neck, liver or kidney cancer. The sequenced sample was CD4+ or CD8+ T cells sorted from blood, obtained in a trial of the OX40 agonist ivuxolimab. The V call is TRBV27, the J call TRBJ2-5, with D unclear. In DNA form, the CDR3 reads TGTGCCAGCAGTTTTGAGCTCTATAGAACGGTACAAGAGACCCAGTACTTC. It specifies CASSFELYRTVQETQYF.